Presented here are 21 T cell receptor beta chains from one specimen sequenced in a study of T cell repertoires in aging, cancer and after chemotherapy. Multiplex touch-down PCR with TRB-A/B primers amplified rearranged V-D-J TRB sequences. Using its own MiXCR run on the multiplex PCR reads, TCRdb lists one record per CDR3 protein. The table records about 10,000 distinct CDR3 sequences, 30% to 40% of them present only once. Amplification of TCR beta used genomic DNA extracted from peripheral blood. Input material: blood. The origin of the receptors is a human donor in good health.

The table lists this clonotype with a few counts. V usage is TRBV30 and J usage is TRBJ1-6, with 8 bases lining up with TRBD1. CDR1 and CDR2 (germline): GTSNPN, SVGIG (reference sequence). The V gene end was trimmed by 4 bases and the J gene end by 9 bases; junction bases not matched to a gene: 5. CDR3 length equals 13 residues. In DNA, the CDR3 is TGTGCCTGGAAAGGGACAGGCCCTTCACCCCTCCACTTT. Amino acid sequence: CAWKGTGPSPLHF.

This clonotype was detected only a few times. V usage is TRBV6-5 and J usage is TRBJ1-2; 7 positions agree with TRBD1. Germline trimming cut 2 bases from V and 2 bases from J; bases unmatched to any gene: 2. The CDR3 sequence is 14 residues long. The germline V gene encodes CDR1 MNHEY and CDR2 SVGAGI. The chain's CDR3 is CASSYLDRNYGYTF. CDR3 in DNA: TGTGCCAGCAGTTACCTGGACAGGAACTATGGCTACACCTTC.

CDR3 protein: CASSRTGVNSPLHF. The CDR3 bases are TGCGCCAGCAGCCGGACAGGGGTTAACTCACCCCTCCACTTT. The chain has TRBV5-1 and TRBJ1-6; TRBD1 agrees at 9 bases. V lost 4 bases to trimming and J lost 10 bases; unmatched junction nucleotides: 6. This CDR3 has 14 amino acids. Germline V CDR1 and CDR2: SGHRS, YFSETQ.

This clonotype was seen only a few times. V is TRBV11-2 and J is TRBJ2-2, with D unresolved. With 6 bases removed from V and 1 base from J, the gap between germline ends came to 15 bases. CDR3 length: 16 residues. CDR1 is SGHAT, CDR2 FQNNGV, per germline. The CDR3 here is CASSKRTAQNTGELFF. CDR3 DNA sequence: TGTGCCAGCAGTAAACGGACGGCCCAGAACACCGGGGAGCTGTTTTTT.

The V gene is TRBV20-1, the J gene TRBJ2-7; D is uncertain. Trimming took off 4 bases at V and 6 bases at J, with 7 bases between the two ends. CDR3 size: 10 residues. Germline CDR1 and CDR2: DFQATT and SNEGSKA (reference sequence). The CDR3 protein is CSAKSREQYF. For the CDR3, the DNA is TGCAGTGCTAAGAGCCGCGAGCAGTACTTC.

This clonotype came up a few times. V usage is TRBV6-5 and J usage is TRBJ1-4; the D gene is possibly TRBD1 (5 bases). Germline V gives CDR1 MNHEY, CDR2 SVGAGI. The CDR3 contains 15 residues. V dropped 2 bases and J dropped 4 bases, with 11 bases sitting between them. This CDR3 is CASSYRQPNNEKLFF. For the CDR3, the DNA is TGTGCCAGCAGTTACCGACAGCCTAATAATGAAAAACTGTTTTTT.

Notes on this clonotype: The conserved closing phenylalanine or tryptophan is absent in this CDR3, likely reflecting a read error. The gene calls are TRBV5-1 and TRBJ1-2; D call uncertain. The CDR3 sequence is 14 residues long. Germline V gene lookup returns CDR1 SGHRS and CDR2 YFSETQ. V was pared by 4 bases and J by 8 bases, with 18 bases between. CDR3 in amino acids: CASSPAGRADGYTL. CDR3 in DNA: TGCGCCAGCAGCCCCGCGGGTCGGGCGGACGGCTACACCCTC.

This clonotype was counted a few times. The V and J genes are TRBV20-1 and TRBJ1-3; D not certain. V lost 3 bases and J lost 0, with 9 bases in between. The CDR3 runs 14 residues. Per the germline V gene, CDR1 is DFQATT and CDR2 is SNEGSKA (reference sequence). DNA for the CDR3: TGCAGTGCTAGGGGCGTGGTCTCTGGAAACACCATATATTTT. Translation gives CSARGVVSGNTIYF.

This clonotype came up a few times. The chain uses TRBV27 and TRBJ1-6; no definite D call. V was clipped by 3 bases and J by 0 bases, with 6 bases between them. The length of the CDR3 is 15 residues. The germline CDR1 and CDR2 sequences are MNHEY and SMNVEV (reference sequence). The CDR3 region has the DNA TGTGCCAGCAGTTTTGGAGTCTCCTATAATTCACCCCTCCACTTT. Translated: CASSFGVSYNSPLHF.

The V gene is TRBV7-3, the J gene TRBJ2-1, with 11 bases identical to TRBD2. Germline V gene lookup returns CDR1 SGHTA and CDR2 FQGTGA. The CDR3 extends over 15 amino acids. V gave up 3 bases and J gave up 9 bases; unmatched junction bases: 7. CDR3 nucleotide sequence: TGTGCCAGCAGCTTGATGGTAGCGGGGGGGGGTGAGCAGTTCTTC. Encoded protein: CASSLMVAGGGEQFF.

This rearrangement joins TRBV2 to TRBJ2-1, with D perhaps TRBD1 or TRBD2 (5 bases each). The V gene lost 3 bases and the J gene lost 4 bases, with 13 bases spanning the gap. From germline, CDR1 is SNHLY and CDR2 FYNNEI. The CDR3 has 15 residues. The DNA of the CDR3 is TGTGCCAGCAGTGATTCGGGGCTCCTATACAATGAGCAGTTCTTC. It encodes CASSDSGLLYNEQFF.

This clonotype has a handful of counts. This chain joins TRBV29-1 and TRBJ2-5, with unresolved D. The CDR3 loop spans 15 amino acids. Deletions cut 0 bases from V and 9 bases from J, with 20 bases between. Per the germline V gene, CDR1 is SQVTM and CDR2 is ANQGSEA. The CDR3, as DNA: TGCAGCGTTGAAGATGACGGCAGGCCAGGTCTGGCCCAGTACTTC. Amino acids: CSVEDDGRPGLAQYF.

The J gene is TRBJ1-1, the V gene TRBV19; perhaps TRBD1 as D (5 bases). V gave up 7 bases and J gave up 1 base, with 7 bases separating them. CDR1 and CDR2 from the germline V gene are LNHDA and SQIVND (reference sequence). The CDR3 runs to 12 residues. The CDR3: CASNRGNTEAFF. In DNA form, the CDR3 reads TGTGCCAGTAATAGGGGGAACACTGAAGCTTTCTTT.

The CDR3 bases are TGCAGTGCTAGTTGGCAGGGTACCCACGAGCAGTACTTC. It codes for CSASWQGTHEQYF. This chain joins TRBV20-1 and TRBJ2-7, with a tentative D call TRBD1 (5 bases). V lost 3 bases, J lost 5 bases, and 14 bases lay in between. Germline CDR1 is DFQATT and CDR2 is SNEGSKA (reference sequence). This CDR3 has 13 residues.

In regard to this clonotype: Its ends do not fully match the called genes, so a read error is possible. The chain combines TRBV6-1 with TRBJ1-4; possible D gene TRBD1, 5 bases. This CDR3 has 17 residues. CDR1 is MNHNS, CDR2 SASEGT, per germline. CDR3 in amino acids: CDSSASPRGLAGEKLFF. CDR3 coding DNA: TGTGACAGCAGCGCCTCACCCCGGGGACTGGCTGGGGAAAAACTGTTTTTT.

The chain couples TRBV29-1 to TRBJ2-3; 11 bases are shared with TRBD1. Germline CDR1 reads SQVTM; CDR2 reads ANQGSEA. V gave up 6 bases and J gave up 6 bases; unmatched junction bases: 11. CDR3 length: 15 amino acids. DNA of the CDR3: TGCAGCGTCCCCCGGACAGGGGGCGCAAAGGATACGCAGTATTTT. Amino acid sequence: CSVPRTGGAKDTQYF.

The chain carries TRBV10-3 and TRBJ2-7; D is tentatively TRBD1 or TRBD2 (7 bases each). The V gene lost 5 bases and the J gene lost 3 bases, with 14 bases spanning the gap. This CDR3 is built from 14 residues. CDR1 is ENHRY and CDR2 is SYGVKD in the germline V gene. The CDR3: CAISPTGEGYEQYV. CDR3 in DNA: TGTGCCATCAGTCCTACAGGGGAGGGCTACGAGCAGTACGTC.

The chain uses TRBV12-3 or TRBV12-4 and TRBJ2-5; 7 bases map to TRBD1. The length of the CDR3 is 14 residues. Trimming removed 3 bases from V and 0 bases from J; junction bases left unmatched: 1. CDR3: CASSLGQYQETQYF. CDR3 coding DNA: TGTGCCAGCAGTTTGGGACAGTACCAAGAGACCCAGTACTTC.

The chain carries TRBV4-1 and TRBJ1-5, with D possibly matching TRBD1 (5 bases). The CDR3 covers 14 residues. Germline CDR1 is MGHRA and CDR2 is YSYEKL. V dropped 1 base and J dropped 4 bases, with 8 bases sitting between them. Here the CDR3 reads CASSQGAGNQPQHF. For the CDR3, the DNA is TGCGCCAGCAGCCAAGGCGCAGGGAATCAGCCCCAGCATTTT.

For this clonotype: An end of the junction does not agree with germline; a read error may underlie this. V gene TRBV27 combines with J gene TRBJ2-7; 7 nucleotides match TRBD1. The V gene's germline CDR1 is MNHEY and CDR2 SMNVEV (reference sequence). This CDR3 spans 14 amino acids. The CDR3 DNA reads as TGTGCCAGCAGTCCCCGGGACAGAACCTACGAGCGGTACTTC. Its translation: CASSPRDRTYERYF.

This clonotype showed up just a few times. The chain employs TRBV20-1 and TRBJ2-7; D remains unclear. This CDR3 has 11 amino acids. With 1 base removed from V and 5 bases from J, the gap between germline ends came to 6 bases. Germline V gene sequence: CDR1 DFQATT, CDR2 SNEGSKA (reference sequence). Here the CDR3 DNA reads TGCAGTGCTAGAGTTGGTCACGAGCAGTACTTC. It translates to CSARVGHEQYF.